This TCR beta chain was documented in a study of T cells in Graves' hyperthyroidism and ophthalmopathy (dated by TCRdb to the late 2010s). Context from the whole study: Peripheral blood was sampled at the time of initial diagnosis, prior to any treatment. The 75 to 100 discovery patients were divided at random into training and test sets in a 7:3 ratio. Following sampling, methimazole starting at 30 mg daily was given to hyperthyroidism patients, and high-dose intravenous methylprednisolone was given to ophthalmopathy patients. To identify distinguishing TCR V-J signatures, a discovery cohort of 100 or so patients was used, comprising 40 to 45 with Graves' ophthalmopathy and around 57 with stable Graves' hyperthyroidism. TCR Vbeta CDR3 sequencing of roughly 140 peripheral blood samples (approximately 44 ophthalmopathy, 75 or so hyperthyroidism and approximately 17 progressor patients) is reported in the paper. In more than 5 Graves' hyperthyroidism patients, the study also compared T-cell repertoires from thyroid tissue with T-cell repertoires from blood. Prospective prediction of ophthalmopathy was tested in an independent validation cohort of some 19 hyperthyroidism patients and 15 to 17 patients who later progressed to ophthalmopathy. The research as a whole found: In validation, progression to ophthalmopathy was predicted by the model with 70.59% sensitivity and nearly 75% specificity, a median of around 6.5 months before onset. Ophthalmopathy was separated from stable hyperthyroidism by a 13 V-J signature model, with around 90% sensitivity and about 84% specificity obtained in cross-validation and 80%/75% obtained in testing. Most expanded thyroid clonotypes (frequency above 0.001) were also found in blood, which suggests that blood repertoires may mirror thyroid immune responses. Sample size was not statistically predetermined, and investigators were not blinded to group allocation.

Stable Graves' hyperthyroidism was defined as no progression to ophthalmopathy during 18 months of follow-up. Hyperthyroidism patients were aged 18 to 65 years and newly diagnosed, with disease duration of less than 2 months. The study excluded patients with uncontrolled infections, other autoimmune diseases, pregnancy or lactation. Clinical symptoms, serum thyroxine and TRAb, thyroid ultrasound, and orbital computed tomography formed the basis for the diagnoses. PBMCs were isolated from about 9 ml of fresh peripheral blood by Ficoll-Paque density gradient centrifugation. Trizol reagent was used to extract total RNA, and RNA quality was then checked on an Agilent 2100 Bioanalyzer. Sequences GTSNPN (CDR1) and SVGIG (CDR2) are obtained from the germline V gene (reference sequence). The CDR3 has 16 amino acids, counting the end cysteine and phenylalanine. Kept here is only the CDR3 DNA, which spans 48 bases and is read in frame from base 1. Cut back by 5 bases and 0 bases, the V and J ends lie 20 bases apart.

This clonotype has a count of ten or more. This receptor's antigen is unknown. No base quality information exists; no much larger clone differs at one position. The TCR beta CDR3 regions were amplified from RNA transcripts. A first-round RT-PCR of the TCR CDR3 used the HTBI primer set with the Qiagen OneStep RT-PCR kit. Libraries were constructed in a second round of multiplex PCR, after which size selection and purification were performed. Sequencing of the libraries was done on an Illumina HiSeq2000 using paired-end 100 bp reads. Processing in the source paper ran as follows. SOAPnuke was used to process the raw data, removing reads that contained adapters or uncalled bases, had a mean Phred below 15, or lacked an exact match to the constant primer or identifier. COPE v1.2.5 was used to merge high-quality paired reads, and clonotypes were defined as unique nucleotide sequences. MiTCR v1.1 was used to align the clonotypes against IMGT TRBV, TRBD and TRBJ reference segments. Analysis was restricted to V-J combinations with a frequency above 0.0001, which covered just over 98% of repertoires. The TCS score was defined as the ratio of F50 (clonal expansion) to E x V (chaos), calculated using BLOSUM62-based TCRdist between CDR3 peptides within each V-J. Welch's t-statistics and random forest reduced around 520 V-J features to 13, which were used in a naive Bayes classifier (R e1071). In-frame beta chains were kept once TCRdb had trimmed the public reads at Q25 with fastp and called clones with MiXCR. Rows are combined by CDR3 protein, so each entry shows the most common genes and DNA. TCRdb's processing, not the authors' own work, is the source of the V and J calls. The table for this sample lists some 360,000 distinct CDR3 sequences; roughly 14% of them were counted only once. The biggest ten clones account for 9.5% to 12% of the sample.

The sequence came from an older woman with Graves' hyperthyroidism. Here the chain combines TRBV30 and TRBJ2-7; a weak D assignment points to TRBD2 (5 bases agree). The specimen sequenced was blood. CDR3 loop: CAWGPPRTSSSYEQYF. The DNA reads TGTGCCTGGGGACCCCCCCGGACTTCAAGCTCCTACGAGCAGTACTTC.